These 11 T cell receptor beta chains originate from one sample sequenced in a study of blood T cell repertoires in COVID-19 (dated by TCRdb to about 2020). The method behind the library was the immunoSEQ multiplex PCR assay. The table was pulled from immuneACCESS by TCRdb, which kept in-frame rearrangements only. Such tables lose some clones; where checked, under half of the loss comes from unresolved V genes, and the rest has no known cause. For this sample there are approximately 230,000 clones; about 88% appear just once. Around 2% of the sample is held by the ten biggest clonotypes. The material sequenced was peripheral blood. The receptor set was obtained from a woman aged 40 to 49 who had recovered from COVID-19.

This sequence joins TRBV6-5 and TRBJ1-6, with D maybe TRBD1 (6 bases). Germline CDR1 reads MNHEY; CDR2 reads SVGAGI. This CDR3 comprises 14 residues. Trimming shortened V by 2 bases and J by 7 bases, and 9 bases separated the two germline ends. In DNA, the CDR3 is TGTGCCAGCAGTTACGGACAGTCGAATTCACCCCTCCACTTT. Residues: CASSYGQSNSPLHF.

In nucleotides, the CDR3 is TGCGCCAGCAGCCAAGATAGAAACAGGGGGCTCTCTACACCCCTCCACTTT. It yields the protein CASSQDRNRGLSTPLHF. The chain recombines TRBV4-3 with TRBJ1-6; 9 positions match TRBD1. V shed 0 bases and J 11 bases; nucleotides not matched to a gene: 11. Germline V gives CDR1 LGHNA, CDR2 YSLEER. The CDR3 is 17 amino acids.

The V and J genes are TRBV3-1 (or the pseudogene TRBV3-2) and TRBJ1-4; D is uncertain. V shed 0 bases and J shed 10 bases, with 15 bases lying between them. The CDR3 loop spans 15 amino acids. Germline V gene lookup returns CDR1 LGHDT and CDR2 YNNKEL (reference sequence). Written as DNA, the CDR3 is TGTGCCAGCAGCCAAGATACGGTACAGCGGGGAAAACTGTTTTTT. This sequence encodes CASSQDTVQRGKLFF.

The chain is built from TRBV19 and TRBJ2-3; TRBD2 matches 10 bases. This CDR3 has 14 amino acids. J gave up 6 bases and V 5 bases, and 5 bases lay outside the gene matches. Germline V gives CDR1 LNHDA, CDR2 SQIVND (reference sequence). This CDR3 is CASSSSGSADTQYF. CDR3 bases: TGTGCCAGTAGTTCTAGCGGGAGCGCGGATACGCAGTATTTT.

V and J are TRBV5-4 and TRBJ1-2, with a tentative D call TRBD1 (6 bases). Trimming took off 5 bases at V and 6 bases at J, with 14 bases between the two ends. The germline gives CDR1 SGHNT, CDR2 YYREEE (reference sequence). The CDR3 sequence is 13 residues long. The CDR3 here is CASRWGGADGYTF. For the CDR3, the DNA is TGTGCCAGCAGATGGGGGGGGGCGGATGGCTACACCTTC. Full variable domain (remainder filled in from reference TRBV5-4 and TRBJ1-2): ETGVTQSPTHLIKTRGQQVTLRCSSQSGHNTVSWYQQALGQGPQFIFQYYREEENGRGNFPPRFSGLQFPNYSSELNVNALELDDSALYLCASRWGGADGYTFGSGTRLTVV.

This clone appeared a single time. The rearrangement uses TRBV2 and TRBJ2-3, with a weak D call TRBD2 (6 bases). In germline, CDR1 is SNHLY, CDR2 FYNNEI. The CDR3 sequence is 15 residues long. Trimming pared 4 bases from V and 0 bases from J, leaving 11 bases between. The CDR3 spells CASSGPGLSTDTQYF. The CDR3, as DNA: TGTGCCAGCAGTGGACCGGGACTCAGCACAGATACGCAGTATTTT.

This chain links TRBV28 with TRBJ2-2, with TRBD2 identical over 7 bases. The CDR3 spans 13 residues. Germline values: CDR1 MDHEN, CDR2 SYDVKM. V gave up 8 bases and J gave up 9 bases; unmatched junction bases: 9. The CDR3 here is CASAVWGGRELFF. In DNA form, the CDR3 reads TGTGCCAGCGCAGTCTGGGGAGGGCGGGAGCTGTTTTTT.

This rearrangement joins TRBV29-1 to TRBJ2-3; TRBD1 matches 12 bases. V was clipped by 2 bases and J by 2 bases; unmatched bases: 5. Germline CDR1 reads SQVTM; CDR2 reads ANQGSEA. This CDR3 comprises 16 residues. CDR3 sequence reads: CSVEKGQGAITDTQYF. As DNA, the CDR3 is TGCAGCGTTGAAAAGGGACAGGGGGCTATCACAGATACGCAGTATTTT.

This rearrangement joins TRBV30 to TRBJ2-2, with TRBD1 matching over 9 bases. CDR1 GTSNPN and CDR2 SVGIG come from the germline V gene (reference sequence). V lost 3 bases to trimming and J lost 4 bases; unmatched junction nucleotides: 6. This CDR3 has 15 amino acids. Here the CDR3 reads CAWRIQGAPTGELFF. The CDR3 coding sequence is TGTGCCTGGAGAATACAGGGGGCGCCCACCGGGGAGCTGTTTTTT. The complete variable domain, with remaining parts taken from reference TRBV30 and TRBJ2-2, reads SQTIHQWPATLVQPVGSPLSLECTVEGTSNPNLYWYRQAAGRGLQLLFYSVGIGQISSEVPQNLSASRPQDRQFILSSKKLLLSDSGFYLCAWRIQGAPTGELFFGEGSRLTVL.

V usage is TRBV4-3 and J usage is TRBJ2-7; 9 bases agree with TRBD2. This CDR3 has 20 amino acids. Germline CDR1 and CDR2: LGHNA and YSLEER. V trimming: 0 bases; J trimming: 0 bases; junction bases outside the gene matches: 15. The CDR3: CASSQDLRLAGTSSSYEQYF. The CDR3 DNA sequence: TGCGCCAGCAGCCAAGATCTAAGGCTAGCGGGAACCTCGAGCTCCTACGAGCAGTACTTC.

Here the CDR3 DNA reads TGTGCCAGCAGCCTCCTAGGTGTTGTGGATACGCAGTATTTT. This translates into CASSLLGVVDTQYF. The chain links TRBV3-1 (or the pseudogene TRBV3-2) to TRBJ2-3; D gene unclear. V lost 4 bases and J lost 6, with 14 bases in between. The germline V gene has CDR1 LGHDT and CDR2 YNNKEL (reference sequence). CDR3 size: 14 residues.